One T cell receptor beta chain is described in this entry. The data are from a study of blood T cell repertoires in COVID-19. Turning to the study itself: Researchers got acute and convalescent COVID-19 samples from the United States, Italy and Spain.

Seattle patient enrollment occurred during active infection, with longitudinal follow-up thereafter. As handled by the study authors: It was from reference gene primer amplification that nucleated cell counts were estimated. Data came from immunoSEQ multiplex PCR; TCRdb stores just in-frame clones and leaves some out. That table gives V, J and clone size, and the DNA gave D and trimming. The table records approximately 120,000 clones, roughly nine tenths of them present only once. From germline, CDR1 is SGDLS and CDR2 YYNGEE. CDR3 length: 16 amino acids. V gave up 4 bases and J gave up 1 base, with 17 bases separating them.

The rearrangement joins TRBV9 to TRBJ1-1, with D tentatively TRBD1 (6 bases). This clonotype was sampled from a man between 50 and 59 years old with COVID-19, enrolled during active disease. The sample comprised peripheral blood. The CDR3 loop is CASSSSGGAGNTEAFF. Here the CDR3 DNA reads TGTGCCAGCAGCTCCAGTGGGGGCGCGGGGAACACTGAAGCTTTCTTT.